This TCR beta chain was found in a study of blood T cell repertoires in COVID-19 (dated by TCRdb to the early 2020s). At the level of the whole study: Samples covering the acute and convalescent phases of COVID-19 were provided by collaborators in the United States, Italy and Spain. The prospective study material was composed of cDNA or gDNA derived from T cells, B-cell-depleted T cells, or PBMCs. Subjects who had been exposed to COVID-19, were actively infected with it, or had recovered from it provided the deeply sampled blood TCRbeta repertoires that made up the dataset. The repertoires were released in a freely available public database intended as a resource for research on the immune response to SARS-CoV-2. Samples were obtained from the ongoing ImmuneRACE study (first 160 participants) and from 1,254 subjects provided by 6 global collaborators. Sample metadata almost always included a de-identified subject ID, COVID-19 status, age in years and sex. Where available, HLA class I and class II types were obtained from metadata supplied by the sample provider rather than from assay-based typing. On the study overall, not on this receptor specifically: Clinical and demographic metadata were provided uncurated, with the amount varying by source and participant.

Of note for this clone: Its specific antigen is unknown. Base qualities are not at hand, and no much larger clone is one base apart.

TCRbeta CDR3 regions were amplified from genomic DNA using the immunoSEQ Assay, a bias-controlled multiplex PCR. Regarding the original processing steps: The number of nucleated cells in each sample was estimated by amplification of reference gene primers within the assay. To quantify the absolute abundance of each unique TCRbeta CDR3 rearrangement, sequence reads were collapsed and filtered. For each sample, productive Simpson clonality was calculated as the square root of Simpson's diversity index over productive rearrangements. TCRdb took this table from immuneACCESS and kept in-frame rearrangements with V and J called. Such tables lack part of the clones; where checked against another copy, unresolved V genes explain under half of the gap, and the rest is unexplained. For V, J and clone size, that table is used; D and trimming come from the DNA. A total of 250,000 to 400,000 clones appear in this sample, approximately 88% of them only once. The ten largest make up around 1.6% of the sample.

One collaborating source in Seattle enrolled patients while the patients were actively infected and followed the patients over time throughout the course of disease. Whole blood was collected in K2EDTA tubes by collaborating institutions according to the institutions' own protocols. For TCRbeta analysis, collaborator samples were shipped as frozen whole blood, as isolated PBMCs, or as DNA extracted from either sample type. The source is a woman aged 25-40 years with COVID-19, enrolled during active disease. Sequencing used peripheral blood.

The CDR3: CASSYSRTGVTGELFF. The base sequence is TGTGCCAGCAGTTACTCGCGGACAGGGGTAACCGGGGAGCTGTTTTTT. The V gene is TRBV6-5 and the J gene is TRBJ2-2; 9 central bases correspond to TRBD1. The germline V gene gives CDR1 as MNHEY and CDR2 as SVGAGI. V loses 0 bases at its end and J loses 5 bases; junction bases beyond the gene matches: 4. From cysteine to phenylalanine, the CDR3 is 16 amino acids long. The CDR3 DNA has 48 bases and is translated from base 1.